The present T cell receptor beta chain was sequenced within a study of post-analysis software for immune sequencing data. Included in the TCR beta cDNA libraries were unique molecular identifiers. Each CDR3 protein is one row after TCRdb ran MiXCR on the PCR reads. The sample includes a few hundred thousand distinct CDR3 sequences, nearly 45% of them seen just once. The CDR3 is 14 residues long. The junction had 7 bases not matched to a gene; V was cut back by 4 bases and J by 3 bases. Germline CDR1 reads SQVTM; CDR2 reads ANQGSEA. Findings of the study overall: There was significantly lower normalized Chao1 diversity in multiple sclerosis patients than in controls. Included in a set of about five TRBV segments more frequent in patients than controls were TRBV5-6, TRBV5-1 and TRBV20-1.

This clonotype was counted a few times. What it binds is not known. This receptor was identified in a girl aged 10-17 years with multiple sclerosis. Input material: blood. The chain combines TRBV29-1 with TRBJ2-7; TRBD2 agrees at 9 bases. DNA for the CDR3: TGCAGCGTTGTAGGGCGGGAGGGGAGCTACGAGCAGTACTTC. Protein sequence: CSVVGREGSYEQYF.